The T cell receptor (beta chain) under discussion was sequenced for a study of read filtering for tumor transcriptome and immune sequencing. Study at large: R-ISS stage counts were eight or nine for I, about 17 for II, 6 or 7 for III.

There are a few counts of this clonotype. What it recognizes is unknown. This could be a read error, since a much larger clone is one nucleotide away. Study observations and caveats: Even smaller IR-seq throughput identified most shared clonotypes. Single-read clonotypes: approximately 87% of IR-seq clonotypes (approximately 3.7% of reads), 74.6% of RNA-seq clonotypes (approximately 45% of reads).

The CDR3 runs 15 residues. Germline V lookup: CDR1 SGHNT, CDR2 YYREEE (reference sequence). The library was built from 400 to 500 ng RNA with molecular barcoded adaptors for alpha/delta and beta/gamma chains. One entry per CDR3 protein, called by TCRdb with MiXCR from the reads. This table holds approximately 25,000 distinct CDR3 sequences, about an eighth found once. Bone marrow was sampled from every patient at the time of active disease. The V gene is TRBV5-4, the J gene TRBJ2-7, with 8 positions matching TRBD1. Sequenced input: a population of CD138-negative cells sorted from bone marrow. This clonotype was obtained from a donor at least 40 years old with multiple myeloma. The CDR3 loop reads CASSNPQGDFYEQDF. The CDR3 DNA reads TGTGCCAGCAGCAATCCACAGGGGGACTTCTACGAGCAGGACTTC.